This TCR beta chain is from a study of blood T cell repertoires in COVID-19. Study as a whole: Spain, Italy and the United States supplied samples that represented acute and convalescent COVID-19. Sample material is recorded as cDNA or gDNA derived from T cells, B-cell-depleted T cells, or PBMCs.

Clones were sequenced by immunoSEQ multiplex PCR, and TCRdb holds only the in-frame ones, with some missing. Of about 330,000 clones in the sample, roughly 90% were seen once. The sequenced material came from peripheral blood. The sequence was collected from a man between 18 and 35 years old who had recovered from COVID-19.

As DNA, the CDR3 is TGTGCCAGCTCAAATGGAGACAATCAGCCCCAGCATTTT. It yields the protein CASSNGDNQPQHF. This chain joins TRBV18 and TRBJ1-5; D is ambiguous. This CDR3 region has 13 residues. Germline values: CDR1 KGHSH, CDR2 LQKENI. V was pared by 5 bases and J by 3 bases, with 8 bases between.